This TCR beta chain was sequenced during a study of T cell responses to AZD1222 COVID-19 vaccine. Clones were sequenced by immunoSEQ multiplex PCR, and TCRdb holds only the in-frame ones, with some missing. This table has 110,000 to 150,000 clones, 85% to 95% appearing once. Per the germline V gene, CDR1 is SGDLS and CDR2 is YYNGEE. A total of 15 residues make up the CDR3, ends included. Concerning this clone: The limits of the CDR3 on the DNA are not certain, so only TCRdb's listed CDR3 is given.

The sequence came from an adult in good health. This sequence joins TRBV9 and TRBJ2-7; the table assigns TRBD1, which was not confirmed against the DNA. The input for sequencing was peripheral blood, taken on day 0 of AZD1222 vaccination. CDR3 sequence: CASTFGAGQGYEQYF.